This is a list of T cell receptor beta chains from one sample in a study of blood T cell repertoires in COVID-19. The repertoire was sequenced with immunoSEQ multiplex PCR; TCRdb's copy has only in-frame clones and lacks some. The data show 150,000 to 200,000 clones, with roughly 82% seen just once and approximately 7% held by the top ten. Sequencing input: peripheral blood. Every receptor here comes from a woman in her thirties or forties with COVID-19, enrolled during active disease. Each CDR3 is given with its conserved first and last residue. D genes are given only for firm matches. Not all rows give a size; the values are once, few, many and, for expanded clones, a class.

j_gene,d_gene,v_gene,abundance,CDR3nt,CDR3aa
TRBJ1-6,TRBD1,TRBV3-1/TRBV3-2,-,TGTGCCAGCAGCCAAGATGAGACAGGGTGGGGTTCACCCCTCCACTTT,CASSQDETGWGSPLHF
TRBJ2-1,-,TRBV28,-,TGTGCCAGCATCGGAGCGCCACGTAATGAGCAGTTCTTC,CASIGAPRNEQFF
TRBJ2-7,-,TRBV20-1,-,TGCAGTGCTACTAAGGAGCCCGAGCAGTACTTC,CSATKEPEQYF
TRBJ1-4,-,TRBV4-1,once,TGCGCCAGCAGCCAAGATCAACTTAATGAAAAACTGTTTTTT,CASSQDQLNEKLFF
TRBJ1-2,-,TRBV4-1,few,TGCGCCAGCAGCCAATCCCAACGGGCAGGAGGACATGGCTACACCTTC,CASSQSQRAGGHGYTF
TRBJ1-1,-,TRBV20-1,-,TGCAGTGCCGGTTCCTACACTGAAGCTTTCTTT,CSAGSYTEAFF
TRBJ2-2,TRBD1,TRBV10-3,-,TGTGCCATCAGGCCCGGGACAGAGAACACCGGGGAGCTGTTTTTT,CAIRPGTENTGELFF
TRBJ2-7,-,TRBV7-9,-,TGTGCCAGCAGCATCGGGACAACCTACGAGCAGTACTTC,CASSIGTTYEQYF
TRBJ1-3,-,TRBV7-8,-,TGTGCCAGCAGCTTACAGGGGAACACCATATATTTT,CASSLQGNTIYF
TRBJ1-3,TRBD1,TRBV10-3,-,TGTGCCATCAGTGAGTCAGGGACAGCTGGAAACACCATATATTTT,CAISESGTAGNTIYF
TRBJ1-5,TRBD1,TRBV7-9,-,TGTGCCAGCAGCCTGGGACAGGGGGTTGGACAGCCCCAGCATTTT,CASSLGQGVGQPQHF
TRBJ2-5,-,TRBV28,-,TGTGCCAGCAGCCGGAGGCTCCAAGGAAACCAAGAGACCCAGTACTTC,CASSRRLQGNQETQYF
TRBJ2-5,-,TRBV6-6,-,TGTGCCAGCAGTTATGTCGATGAGGGTAGGGAGACCCAGTACTTC,CASSYVDEGRETQYF
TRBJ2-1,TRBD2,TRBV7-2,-,TGTGCCAGCAGCTTAGGCGGGGGTTCCTACAATGAGCAGTTCTTC,CASSLGGGSYNEQFF
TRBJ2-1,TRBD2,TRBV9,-,TGTGCCAGCAGCGTAGGGGCCGGGACTATCTACAATGAGCAGTTCTTC,CASSVGAGTIYNEQFF